The clone carrying this TCR beta chain was counted many times. For TCR beta, libraries came from iRepertoire HTBI primers and Arm-PCR of CDR3 regions. TCRdb processed the multiplex PCR reads anew with MiXCR; each CDR3 protein has one entry. The profile shows about 560,000 distinct CDR3 sequences, 15% to 20% of them singletons. Germline CDR1 reads DFQATT; CDR2 reads SNEGSKA (reference sequence). The CDR3 runs to 15 residues. The V segment lost 5 bases and the J segment 4 bases; nucleotides outside the gene matches: 6. The time point is: newly diagnosed GD, antithyroid drugs for less than 3 months. The TCR library used RNA extracted from PBMCs. The sample is drawn from a study of regulatory T cells in long-lasting Graves disease. These same records also appear under a second study, on T cells in Graves' hyperthyroidism and ophthalmopathy.

The material sequenced was peripheral blood mononuclear cells (PBMCs), taken at new diagnosis, from a patient treated with antithyroid drugs. This clonotype originated in a man aged 18 to 30 with Graves disease. V and J are TRBV20-1 and TRBJ2-5, with 14 bases lining up with TRBD2. CDR3 sequence: CSAGTSGSELETQYF. In nucleotides, the CDR3 is TGCAGTGCTGGGACTAGCGGGAGTGAATTAGAGACCCAGTACTTC.